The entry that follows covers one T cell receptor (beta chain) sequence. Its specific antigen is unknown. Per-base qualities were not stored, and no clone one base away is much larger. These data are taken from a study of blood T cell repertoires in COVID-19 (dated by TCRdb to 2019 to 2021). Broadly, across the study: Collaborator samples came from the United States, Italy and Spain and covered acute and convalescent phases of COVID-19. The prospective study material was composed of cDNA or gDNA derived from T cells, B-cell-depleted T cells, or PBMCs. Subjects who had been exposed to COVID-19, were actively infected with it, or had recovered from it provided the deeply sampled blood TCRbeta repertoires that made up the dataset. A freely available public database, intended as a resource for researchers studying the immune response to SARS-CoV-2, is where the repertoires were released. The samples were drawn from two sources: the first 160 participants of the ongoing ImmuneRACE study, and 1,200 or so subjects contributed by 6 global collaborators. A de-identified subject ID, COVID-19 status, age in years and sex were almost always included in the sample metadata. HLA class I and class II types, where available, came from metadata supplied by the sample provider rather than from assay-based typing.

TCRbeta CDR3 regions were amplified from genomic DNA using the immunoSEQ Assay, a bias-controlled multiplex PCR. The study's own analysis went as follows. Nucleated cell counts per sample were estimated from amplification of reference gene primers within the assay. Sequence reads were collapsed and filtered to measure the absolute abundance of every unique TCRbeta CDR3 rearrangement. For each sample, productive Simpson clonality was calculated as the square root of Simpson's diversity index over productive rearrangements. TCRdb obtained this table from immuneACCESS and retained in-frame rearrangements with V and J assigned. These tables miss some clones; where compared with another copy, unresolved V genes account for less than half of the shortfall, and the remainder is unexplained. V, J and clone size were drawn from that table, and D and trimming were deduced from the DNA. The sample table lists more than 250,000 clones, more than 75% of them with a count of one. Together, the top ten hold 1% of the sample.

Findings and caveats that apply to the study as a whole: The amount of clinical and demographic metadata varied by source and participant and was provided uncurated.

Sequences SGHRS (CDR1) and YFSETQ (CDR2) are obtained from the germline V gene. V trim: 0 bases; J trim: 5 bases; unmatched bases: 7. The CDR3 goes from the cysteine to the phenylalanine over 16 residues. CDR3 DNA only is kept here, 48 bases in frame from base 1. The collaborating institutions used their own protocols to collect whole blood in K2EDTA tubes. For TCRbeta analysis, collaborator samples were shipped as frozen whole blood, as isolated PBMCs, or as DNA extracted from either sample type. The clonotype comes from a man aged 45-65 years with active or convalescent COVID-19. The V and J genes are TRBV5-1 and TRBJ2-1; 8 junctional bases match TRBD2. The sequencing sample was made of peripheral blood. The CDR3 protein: CASSLVSGSLDNEQFF. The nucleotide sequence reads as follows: TGCGCCAGCAGCTTGGTGAGCGGGAGTTTGGACAATGAGCAGTTCTTC.